This section outlines one T cell receptor (beta chain) sequence together with its context. Its antigen is as yet unknown. V shed 2 bases, J shed 7 bases, and the junction held 9 bases outside the gene matches. The CDR3 covers 15 residues. The germline V gene encodes CDR1 GTSNPN and CDR2 SVGIG (reference sequence). Libraries were prepared by immunoSEQ multiplex PCR; TCRdb keeps only in-frame clonotypes and omits some of them. Of 140,000 or so clones in the sample, about 79% were seen once. The sample belongs to a study of cytotoxic CD8 clonotypes in ibrutinib-treated CLL. At the level of the study: Response specimens were obtained following a median treatment duration of roughly 11 months, with a range of 6 to 36.

Findings and caveats of the study: Collection times varied between progressing and sustained-remission patients. Once treatment began, public clonotypes, which were uncommon, contracted or stayed stable.

Cryopreserved PBMCs yielded roughly 2 micrograms of genomic DNA for TCR beta libraries. The material was PBMCs, obtained after 12 months of ibrutinib treatment. This clonotype was sampled from a human donor with chronic lymphocytic leukemia. This chain joins TRBV30 and TRBJ1-3; 9 bases are shared with TRBD1. CDR3 DNA sequence: TGTGCCTGGAGTAGCCCGGGACAGGGCTTTAACACCATATATTTT. Translation gives CAWSSPGQGFNTIYF.